These 5 T cell receptor beta chains were all obtained from the same sample, sequenced in a study of T-cell memory formation after mild COVID-19. TCRdb redid the calling of the 5' RACE reads with MiXCR, one entry per CDR3 protein. The sample lists some 450,000 distinct CDR3 sequences, over 15% occurring once. The specimen was PBMCs or a T cell subset sorted from them (not recorded which). These receptors all stem from a man aged 18-30 years who had mild COVID-19 (a few samples of this study predate the infection). Cell type and time point are not known.

Only a few counts were recorded for this clonotype. This chain joins TRBV6-2 or TRBV6-3 and TRBJ2-5; TRBD1 is a possible D gene (6 bases). The CDR3 consists of 14 residues. Trimming cost V 6 bases and J 2 bases, with 13 bases left between them. Germline assignment: CDR1 MNHEY and CDR2 SVGEGT. Here the CDR3 reads CASRPTGRQETQYF. The CDR3 coding sequence is TGTGCCAGCAGGCCGACAGGACGGCAAGAGACCCAGTACTTC.

This clonotype was counted at least ten times. This chain uses TRBV19 with TRBJ1-2; TRBD1 is a possible D gene (6 bases). Germline V gene lookup returns CDR1 LNHDA and CDR2 SQIVND (reference sequence). Trimming took 5 bases from V and 4 from J, leaving 14 bases between them. The CDR3 sequence is 14 residues long. The CDR3 spells CASSLSQGPYGYTF. The CDR3 nucleotides are TGTGCCAGTAGTCTGAGCCAGGGGCCCTATGGCTACACCTTC.

The chain links TRBV27 to TRBJ2-7, with a weak D call TRBD1 (6 bases). This CDR3 has 12 residues. The germline gives CDR1 MNHEY, CDR2 SMNVEV (reference sequence). The ends were cut back, 10 bases at V and 4 bases at J, with 14 bases in the middle. The CDR3 is CATRDINYEQYF. In nucleotides, the CDR3 is TGTGCCACCCGGGACATCAATTACGAGCAGTACTTC.

The gene calls are TRBV6-5 and TRBJ2-7, with TRBD2 identical over 7 bases. With 0 bases clipped from V and 2 bases from J, the junction kept 1 base outside the gene matches. CDR3 size: 14 residues. CDR1 is MNHEY and CDR2 is SVGAGI in the germline V gene. The CDR3 nucleotides read TGTGCCAGCAGTTACTCGGGACTAACCTACGAGCAGTACTTC. As protein: CASSYSGLTYEQYF.

This clonotype was counted many times. V and J are TRBV11-2 and TRBJ2-3; TRBD2 is a possible D gene (5 bases). Trimming took 6 bases from V and 2 from J, leaving 12 bases between them. The CDR3 totals 14 residues. Germline CDR1 reads SGHAT; CDR2 reads FQNNGV. The CDR3 region is CASSWGVLTDTQYF. As DNA, the CDR3 is TGTGCCAGCAGTTGGGGAGTGCTCACAGATACGCAGTATTTT.